This TCR beta chain originates from a study of shared clonotypes between healthy human individuals. Study-wide findings and caveats: Only blood underwent sampling, and tissue repertoires likely differ.

Cells designated naive CD8 were CD45RO-negative and were positively selected for CCR7, with terminally differentiated effector memory CD45RA+ cells excluded. Germline lookup yields CDR1 SEHNR and CDR2 FQNEAQ (reference sequence). V was trimmed by 1 base and J by 2 bases, leaving 6 bases between them. This CDR3 contains 13 residues. How the authors handled the data: ImmunoSEQ gave junction-only sequences without quality scores, so filtering differed. Produced via immunoSEQ multiplex PCR; TCRdb's table is partial and in-frame only. V and J calls and clone size follow that table, whereas D and trimming were derived from the DNA. The data show about 2 million clones, with just under 95% seen just once and 1.1% held by the top ten. With respect to this clone: Its antigen is unknown. This specimen includes other DNA sequences encoding the same CDR3.

Source material: naive CD8+ T cells sorted from blood. The sequence derives from a man younger than 35 in good health. This sequence joins TRBV7-9 and TRBJ2-7, with D unresolved. In DNA form, the CDR3 reads TGTGCCAGCAGCTTAGATACTACCTACGAGCAGTACTTC. Its translation: CASSLDTTYEQYF.